A selection of T cell receptor beta chains follows, all from one sample in a study of OX40 agonist ivuxolimab in advanced cancers. Generated by immunoSEQ multiplex PCR, the TCRdb table keeps only in-frame clones and is missing some. The sample lists about 27,000 clones, roughly 80% occurring once. The source material was CD4+ or CD8+ T cells sorted from blood, sampled in a trial of the OX40 agonist ivuxolimab. The receptors were gathered from an adult with an advanced solid tumor such as melanoma, head and neck, liver or kidney cancer. Both conserved end residues are part of each CDR3. A D gene is named only where the DNA matches it firmly. A clone size is listed for some rows: how often the clone was seen (once, few, many), or a class if it is expanded.

CDR3 DNA: TGTGCCAGCAGTTGGCAGGGCCGATCACCCCTCCACTTT; CDR3 protein: CASSWQGRSPLHF; V gene: TRBV27; D gene: NA; J gene: TRBJ1-6; clone size: NA
CDR3 DNA: TGTGCCAGACGGGGGAGGGGTCCCCAGCCCCAGCATTTT; CDR3 protein: CARRGRGPQPQHF; V gene: TRBV6-4; D gene: NA; J gene: TRBJ1-5; clone size: NA
CDR3 DNA: TGTGCCAGCAGACGGACTAGCGGGAGGGCCGTGGGGCAGTATTTT; CDR3 protein: CASRRTSGRAVGQYF; V gene: TRBV28; D gene: TRBD2; J gene: TRBJ2-3; clone size: NA
CDR3 DNA: TGTGCCAGCAGCTTAGAGGCCCATGCAACTAATGAAAAACTGTTTTTT; CDR3 protein: CASSLEAHATNEKLFF; V gene: TRBV7-6; D gene: NA; J gene: TRBJ1-4; clone size: NA
CDR3 DNA: TGTGCCAGCAGTTCCCGGGCAGGGCCCTACGAGCAGTACTTC; CDR3 protein: CASSSRAGPYEQYF; V gene: TRBV28; D gene: NA; J gene: TRBJ2-7; clone size: NA
CDR3 DNA: TGTGCCAGCAGTGTACTAGCGGGGGTCTACGAGCAGTACTTC; CDR3 protein: CASSVLAGVYEQYF; V gene: TRBV6-1; D gene: TRBD2; J gene: TRBJ2-7; clone size: NA
CDR3 DNA: TGTGCCAGCAGCTTGTACAGGGGTGAGGGCAATCAGCCCCAGCATTTT; CDR3 protein: CASSLYRGEGNQPQHF; V gene: TRBV5-6; D gene: TRBD1; J gene: TRBJ1-5; clone size: many
CDR3 DNA: TGTGCCGCGGAAACAGGGCCAAATGAGCAGTTCTTC; CDR3 protein: CAAETGPNEQFF; V gene: TRBV27; D gene: NA; J gene: TRBJ2-1; clone size: NA
CDR3 DNA: TGTGCCAGCAGCTTAGCTGTCTGGCGGGGGCAGAGCTCCTACGAGCAGTACTTC; CDR3 protein: CASSLAVWRGQSSYEQYF; V gene: TRBV11-2; D gene: NA; J gene: TRBJ2-7; clone size: NA
CDR3 DNA: TGTGCCGCCTGGTCCCCGGGACAGAAAAACTACGAGCAGTACTTC; CDR3 protein: CAAWSPGQKNYEQYF; V gene: TRBV5-3; D gene: TRBD1; J gene: TRBJ2-7; clone size: NA
CDR3 DNA: TGTGCCAGCAGTGAAGGGATAGCGTGGGGCTACGAGCAGTACTTC; CDR3 protein: CASSEGIAWGYEQYF; V gene: TRBV2; D gene: NA; J gene: TRBJ2-7; clone size: few
CDR3 DNA: TGTGCCAGCAGTGCGGGGGTCCATGAGCAGTTCTTC; CDR3 protein: CASSAGVHEQFF; V gene: TRBV25-1; D gene: NA; J gene: TRBJ2-1; clone size: large
CDR3 DNA: TGTGCCAGCAGTCAAAAGGGCCTTCCCGTCTATGGCTACACCTTC; CDR3 protein: CASSQKGLPVYGYTF; V gene: TRBV2; D gene: NA; J gene: TRBJ1-2; clone size: NA
CDR3 DNA: TGCGCCAGCAGTCAATCGAGAGACTACCCGTACGAGCAGTACTTC; CDR3 protein: CASSQSRDYPYEQYF; V gene: TRBV23-1; D gene: NA; J gene: TRBJ2-7; clone size: once
CDR3 DNA: TGCGCCAGCGGACAGGGGGCGGACTATGGCTACACCTTC; CDR3 protein: CASGQGADYGYTF; V gene: TRBV4-1; D gene: TRBD1; J gene: TRBJ1-2; clone size: NA
CDR3 DNA: TGTGCCAGCAGCCAATTGACAGGACCGGAGTATGGCTACACCTTC; CDR3 protein: CASSQLTGPEYGYTF; V gene: TRBV4-2; D gene: NA; J gene: TRBJ1-2; clone size: NA
CDR3 DNA: TGTGCCAGCAGTGAAATCTGGACTAGCATCTACAATGAGCAGTTCTTC; CDR3 protein: CASSEIWTSIYNEQFF; V gene: TRBV2; D gene: TRBD2; J gene: TRBJ2-1; clone size: NA
CDR3 DNA: TGTGCCAGCAGCCCCCCTTTAGCCTACGAGCAGTACTTC; CDR3 protein: CASSPPLAYEQYF; V gene: TRBV5-6; D gene: NA; J gene: TRBJ2-7; clone size: few
CDR3 DNA: TGCGCCAGCAGCCAATTTAGCACGGTCACTAATGAAAAACTGTTTTTT; CDR3 protein: CASSQFSTVTNEKLFF; V gene: TRBV4-1; D gene: NA; J gene: TRBJ1-4; clone size: NA
CDR3 DNA: TGCGCCAGCAGCTTAGAGACAGGATACTCCTACGAGCAGTACTTC; CDR3 protein: CASSLETGYSYEQYF; V gene: TRBV5-1; D gene: NA; J gene: TRBJ2-7; clone size: NA
CDR3 DNA: TGTGCCAGCAGCGCCCCGGGACAAGACTACGAGCAGTACTTC; CDR3 protein: CASSAPGQDYEQYF; V gene: TRBV7-3; D gene: NA; J gene: TRBJ2-7; clone size: NA
CDR3 DNA: TGCAGCGTTGTCCTCCCCGGGACTATATCAGAGACCCAGTACTTC; CDR3 protein: CSVVLPGTISETQYF; V gene: TRBV29-1; D gene: TRBD2; J gene: TRBJ2-5; clone size: few
CDR3 DNA: TGTGCCAGCAGCCCCCCGAGAGCGTTCTCCTACGAGCAGTACTTC; CDR3 protein: CASSPPRAFSYEQYF; V gene: TRBV11-2; D gene: NA; J gene: TRBJ2-7; clone size: NA
CDR3 DNA: TGTGCCAGCAGCTTAGAAAAAGGGGGGTCGCAAGATAATGAAAAACTGTTTTTT; CDR3 protein: CASSLEKGGSQDNEKLFF; V gene: TRBV13; D gene: NA; J gene: TRBJ1-4; clone size: NA
CDR3 DNA: TGTGCCAGCAGCCTTAGGGAGAACGGCTACGAGCAGTACTTC; CDR3 protein: CASSLRENGYEQYF; V gene: TRBV27; D gene: NA; J gene: TRBJ2-7; clone size: NA
CDR3 DNA: TGTGCCAGCAGCTTAGGCCTTGGAGACACTGAAGCTTTCTTT; CDR3 protein: CASSLGLGDTEAFF; V gene: TRBV13; D gene: NA; J gene: TRBJ1-1; clone size: NA
CDR3 DNA: TGTGCCACCAGCACGACAGGGGAAGAGACCCAGTACTTC; CDR3 protein: CATSTTGEETQYF; V gene: TRBV15; D gene: TRBD1; J gene: TRBJ2-5; clone size: NA
CDR3 DNA: TGTGCCAGCAGATCGGGACAGGGTGAGCAGTTCTTC; CDR3 protein: CASRSGQGEQFF; V gene: TRBV7-9; D gene: TRBD1; J gene: TRBJ2-1; clone size: NA
CDR3 DNA: TGTGCCAGCAGCCACTCGGCGGGAGGGCCCTCTCATTCCTACGAGCAGTACTTC; CDR3 protein: CASSHSAGGPSHSYEQYF; V gene: TRBV4-2; D gene: TRBD2; J gene: TRBJ2-7; clone size: NA
CDR3 DNA: TGTGCCAGTAGTATGGGTGGAGACGGCTCCTACGAGCAGTACTTC; CDR3 protein: CASSMGGDGSYEQYF; V gene: TRBV19; D gene: NA; J gene: TRBJ2-7; clone size: NA
CDR3 DNA: TGTGCCAGCAGCCGGCCGACAGAGTCCTACGAGCAGTACTTC; CDR3 protein: CASSRPTESYEQYF; V gene: TRBV5-6; D gene: NA; J gene: TRBJ2-7; clone size: NA
CDR3 DNA: TGTGCCAGCAGCTCGACGGACAGGCCTATCAACTATGGCTACACCTTC; CDR3 protein: CASSSTDRPINYGYTF; V gene: TRBV7-9; D gene: TRBD1; J gene: TRBJ1-2; clone size: NA
CDR3 DNA: TGTGCCAGCAGTCTGACTAATTACAATGAGCAGTTCTTC; CDR3 protein: CASSLTNYNEQFF; V gene: TRBV27; D gene: NA; J gene: TRBJ2-1; clone size: NA
CDR3 DNA: TGCAGCGCAACAGCACTAGCGGGCTCCTACAATGAGCAGTTCTTC; CDR3 protein: CSATALAGSYNEQFF; V gene: TRBV29-1; D gene: TRBD2; J gene: TRBJ2-1; clone size: NA
CDR3 DNA: TGTGCCAGCAGCTTCTCCGGGACGGGGAGGTTTGGCTACACCTTC; CDR3 protein: CASSFSGTGRFGYTF; V gene: TRBV7-9; D gene: NA; J gene: TRBJ1-2; clone size: NA
CDR3 DNA: TGTGCCAGCAGCGTATTCGGGACGGCGGGGCGGGCCTACAATGAGCAGTTCTTC; CDR3 protein: CASSVFGTAGRAYNEQFF; V gene: TRBV9; D gene: NA; J gene: TRBJ2-1; clone size: NA
CDR3 DNA: TGTGCCATCAGTCGGGGGGCATTCTACGAGCAGTACTTC; CDR3 protein: CAISRGAFYEQYF; V gene: TRBV10-3; D gene: NA; J gene: TRBJ2-7; clone size: NA
CDR3 DNA: TGTGCCAGCAGGATCGCCGGGGATGGCTACGAGCAGTACTTC; CDR3 protein: CASRIAGDGYEQYF; V gene: TRBV7-3; D gene: NA; J gene: TRBJ2-7; clone size: NA
CDR3 DNA: TGCGCCAGCAGCTTATACGGACAGGGGATCGGCGAGCAGTACTTC; CDR3 protein: CASSLYGQGIGEQYF; V gene: TRBV5-1; D gene: TRBD1; J gene: TRBJ2-7; clone size: once
CDR3 DNA: TGTGCCAGCAGTTCTCAGACTGATTCGAGGGAGCAGTACTTC; CDR3 protein: CASSSQTDSREQYF; V gene: TRBV6-6; D gene: NA; J gene: TRBJ2-7; clone size: medium-sized
CDR3 DNA: TGTGCCAGCAGCTTAACTCTAGCGGGAGCCCATGAGCAGTTCTTC; CDR3 protein: CASSLTLAGAHEQFF; V gene: TRBV5-6; D gene: TRBD2; J gene: TRBJ2-1; clone size: NA
CDR3 DNA: TGCAGCGCTCACAGGGGTTATGCAGATACGCAGTATTTT; CDR3 protein: CSAHRGYADTQYF; V gene: TRBV29-1; D gene: TRBD1; J gene: TRBJ2-3; clone size: NA